Listed here are 6 T cell receptor beta chains from one sample, sequenced in a study of blood T cell repertoires in COVID-19. TCRdb's table, derived via immunoSEQ multiplex PCR, lists solely in-frame clones and lacks some. There are 250,000 to 300,000 clones in the sample; around 83% occur only once, and about 5% lies in the top ten. Sequencing input: PBMCs or T cells enriched from blood (not recorded which). The receptors were sampled from a man aged 35 to 55 who had been exposed to COVID-19.

About this clone itself: Different DNA sequences within this sample yield the same CDR3. The chain recombines TRBV9 with TRBJ2-1; TRBD2 matches at 7 bases. This CDR3 has 15 amino acids. V shed 0 bases and J 2 bases; nucleotides not matched to a gene: 2. Looked up from germline, CDR1 is SGDLS and CDR2 is YYNGEE. Here the CDR3 reads CASSVAGGTYNEQFF. The CDR3 nucleotides read TGTGCCAGCAGCGTAGCGGGAGGCACCTACAATGAGCAGTTCTTC.

This clone was seen a single time. This chain links TRBV11-3 with TRBJ2-2; 9 nucleotides match TRBD2. CDR1 SGHNT and CDR2 YENEEA come from the germline V gene. CDR3 length: 16 amino acids. Trimming cost V 5 bases and J 1 base; bases outside gene matches: 5. As DNA, the CDR3 is TGTGCCAGCAGCGCCCGGACTAGCGAGAACACCGGGGAGCTGTTTTTT. Residues: CASSARTSENTGELFF.

The chain combines TRBV4-2 with TRBJ2-2, with 7 bases that match TRBD1. From germline, CDR1 is LGHNA and CDR2 YNFKEQ. The CDR3 consists of 15 residues. With V trimmed by 1 base and J by 6 bases, 5 bases remained unmatched. The CDR3 DNA reads as TGTGCCAGCAGCCAAGTCGACAGGGCGGCCGGGGAGCTGTTTTTT. The encoded protein is CASSQVDRAAGELFF.

This clone has only a few counts. The V call is TRBV9, the J call TRBJ2-3; 8 bases match TRBD1. Germline values: CDR1 SGDLS, CDR2 YYNGEE. Germline trimming cut 2 bases from V and 5 bases from J; bases unmatched to any gene: 4. CDR3 length: 14 amino acids. The CDR3 DNA reads TGTGCCAGCAGCGTTGGACAGGGTAGAGATACGCAGTATTTT. Residues: CASSVGQGRDTQYF.

The gene calls are TRBV2 and TRBJ2-5, with a weak D call TRBD2 (6 bases). Trimming removed 8 bases from V and 1 base from J, with 11 bases in between. This CDR3 spans 13 amino acids. Germline CDR1 and CDR2: SNHLY and FYNNEI. The CDR3 sequence is CASVRDSQETQYF. The CDR3 nucleotides are TGTGCCAGCGTACGGGACTCCCAAGAGACCCAGTACTTC.

The genes are TRBV6-5 and TRBJ1-2; 10 bases are shared with TRBD1. The V and J ends lost 7 bases and 8 bases, in that order; junction bases with no gene match: 10. The V gene's germline CDR1 is MNHEY and CDR2 SVGAGI. This CDR3 spans 14 amino acids. CDR3 protein: CASTNRDRGGGYTF. The CDR3 nucleotides are TGTGCCAGCACCAATCGGGACAGGGGAGGAGGCTACACCTTC.